The 8 T cell receptor beta chains below all came from one sample that was sequenced in a study of Ad26.COV2.S vaccination and SARS-CoV-2 variants. Clones were read by immunoSEQ multiplex PCR, and TCRdb kept only the in-frame ones, dropping some. Of fewer than 150,000 clones detected, roughly 89% appear once; the ten largest clones hold approximately 5%. The specimen was peripheral blood, collected after recovery from COVID-19. Source of these receptors: a human donor who had recovered from COVID-19.

This sequence joins TRBV28 and TRBJ1-1, with D possibly being TRBD1 (6 bases). V lost 3 bases, J lost 0 bases, and 11 bases lay in between. This CDR3 is built from 15 residues. Germline CDR1 and CDR2: MDHEN and SYDVKM. CDR3 DNA sequence: TGTGCCAGCAGTTTCACGACAGGCATGAACACTGAAGCTTTCTTT. Protein product: CASSFTTGMNTEAFF.

This clone was seen a few times. V usage is TRBV10-3 and J usage is TRBJ2-1; 11 bases are a match to TRBD2. V was clipped by 5 bases and J by 7 bases; unmatched bases: 10. The CDR3 extends over 16 amino acids. Germline values: CDR1 ENHRY, CDR2 SYGVKD. The CDR3 nucleotides read TGTGCCATCAGTCAACCCGGGGCTAGCGGGGGGAATGAGCAGTTCTTC. This sequence encodes CAISQPGASGGNEQFF.

The chain joins TRBV7-8 to TRBJ1-2; TRBD1 matches 7 bases. Germline loops: CDR1 SGHVS, CDR2 FQNEAQ. V lost 6 bases, J lost 4 bases, and 11 bases stayed unmatched. The CDR3 is 15 amino acids. CDR3 amino acids: CASSRNLQGSYGYTF. The CDR3 coding sequence is TGTGCCAGCAGTAGAAACTTACAGGGGAGCTATGGCTACACCTTC.

The chain joins TRBV19 to TRBJ2-7, with D hard to call. Trimming pared 8 bases from V and 3 bases from J, leaving 8 bases between. The germline gives CDR1 LNHDA, CDR2 SQIVND (reference sequence). The CDR3 is 11 amino acids. In DNA, the CDR3 is TGTGCCAGTCGGACCGACTACGAGCAGTACTTC. It codes for CASRTDYEQYF.

V gene TRBV7-2 combines with J gene TRBJ1-6; tentatively, D is TRBD1 (6 bases). The CDR3 totals 15 residues. Trimming removed 2 bases at V and 7 bases at J, with 12 bases between. Germline V gives CDR1 SGHTA, CDR2 FQGNSA. The CDR3 loop reads CASSLMGGRNSPLHF. The CDR3 coding sequence is TGTGCCAGCAGCTTAATGGGGGGCCGCAATTCACCCCTCCACTTT.

This chain links TRBV6-6 with TRBJ2-5; D unclear. V was cut by 0 bases and J by 7 bases, with 6 bases left in between. The germline V gene encodes CDR1 MNHNY and CDR2 SVGAGI (reference sequence). The CDR3 runs to 12 residues. CDR3 loop: CASSYSSGTQYF. The CDR3 nucleotides are TGTGCCAGCAGTTACTCGAGTGGGACCCAGTACTTC.

This clone was seen a single time. The chain carries TRBV19 and TRBJ2-7; D is perhaps TRBD1 (6 bases). V gave up 5 bases and J gave up 6 bases, with 17 bases separating them. The CDR3 totals 14 residues. Germline CDR1 and CDR2: LNHDA and SQIVND (reference sequence). CDR3 in DNA: TGTGCCAGTAGTTGGGGGACAAGCCCCAGCGAGCAGTACTTC. Protein: CASSWGTSPSEQYF.

There are a few counts of this clone. The chain combines TRBV30 with TRBJ1-6; no clear D. The CDR3 loop spans 13 amino acids. CDR1 GTSNPN and CDR2 SVGIG come from the germline V gene (reference sequence). The V gene lost 5 bases and the J gene lost 9 bases, with 14 bases spanning the gap. CDR3 DNA sequence: TGTGCCTGGTCCGGGCGACTGGGTTCACCCCTCCACTTT. Its protein is CAWSGRLGSPLHF. Drawing the rest from reference TRBV30 and TRBJ1-6, the complete variable domain is SQTIHQWPATLVQPVGSPLSLECTVEGTSNPNLYWYRQAAGRGLQLLFYSVGIGQISSEVPQNLSASRPQDRQFILSSKKLLLSDSGFYLCAWSGRLGSPLHFGNGTRLTVT.